This T cell receptor beta chain was sequenced in a study of blood T cell repertoires in COVID-19. Overall study context: In each case, the material was cDNA or gDNA derived from T cells, B-cell-depleted T cells, or PBMCs.

Authors' data handling: Amplification with reference gene primers provided the estimates of nucleated cell counts. Data came from immunoSEQ multiplex PCR; TCRdb stores just in-frame clones and leaves some out. V and J calls and clone size are given by that table; D and trimming were obtained from the DNA. This sample has approximately 440,000 clones, with about 90% found just once. Participants' own reports of clinical history determined their cohort assignment. Germline V gene data show CDR1 as MNHEY and CDR2 as SVGAGI. The CDR3 is made up of 15 amino acids. Trimming shortened V by 6 bases and J by 1 base, and 13 bases separated the two germline ends.

The chain employs TRBV6-5 and TRBJ1-5; D ambiguous. The source material was PBMCs or T cells enriched from blood (not recorded which). This TCR came from a woman younger than 30 who had recovered from COVID-19. DNA of the CDR3: TGTGCCAGCAGCGATCGGGAGTCGAGCAATCAGCCCCAGCATTTT. Translated: CASSDRESSNQPQHF.